This entry is about one T cell receptor beta chain. The entry originates in a study of blood T cell repertoires in COVID-19. The wider study: COVID-19 samples collected from the United States, Italy and Spain covered acute and convalescent phases. PBMCs, B-cell-depleted T cells, or T cells provided the cDNA or gDNA that made up the material.

Authors' methods: Reference gene primer amplification gave nucleated cell count estimates. Here immunoSEQ multiplex PCR was the method, and the copy in TCRdb shows in-frame clones only, minus some. The DNA gave D and trimming, while V, J and clone size come from that table. This sample has approximately 100,000 clones, with approximately 79% found just once. There are 15 residues in the CDR3. Germline V gene lookup returns CDR1 SEHNR and CDR2 FQNEAQ (reference sequence). Germline trimming cut 4 bases from V and 3 bases from J; bases unmatched to any gene: 7. This clonotype originated in a man aged 65 to 85 with active or convalescent COVID-19. The gene calls are TRBV7-9 and TRBJ1-2, with 8 bases fitting TRBD1. Specimen: peripheral blood. The CDR3 loop is CASSSPGQEDYGYTF. CDR3 sequence (DNA): TGTGCCAGCAGCTCACCGGGACAGGAGGACTATGGCTACACCTTC.